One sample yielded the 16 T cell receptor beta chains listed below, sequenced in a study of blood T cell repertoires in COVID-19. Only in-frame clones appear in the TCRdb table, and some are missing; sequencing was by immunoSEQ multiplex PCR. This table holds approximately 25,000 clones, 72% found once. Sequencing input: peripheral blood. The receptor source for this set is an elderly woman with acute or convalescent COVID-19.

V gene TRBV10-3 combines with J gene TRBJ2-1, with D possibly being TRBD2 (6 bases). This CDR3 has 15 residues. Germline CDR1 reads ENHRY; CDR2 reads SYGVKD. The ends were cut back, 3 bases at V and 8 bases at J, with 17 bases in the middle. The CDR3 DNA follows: TGTGCCATCAGTGAAGGAGGGGCCGCCCGGGATGAGCAGTTCTTC. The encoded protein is CAISEGGAARDEQFF.

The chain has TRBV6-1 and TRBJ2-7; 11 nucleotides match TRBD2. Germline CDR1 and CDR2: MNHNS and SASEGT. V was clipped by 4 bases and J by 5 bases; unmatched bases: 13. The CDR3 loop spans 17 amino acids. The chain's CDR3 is CASSAKGLAGYFNEQYF. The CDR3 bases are TGTGCCAGCAGTGCTAAAGGACTAGCGGGTTACTTTAACGAGCAGTACTTC.

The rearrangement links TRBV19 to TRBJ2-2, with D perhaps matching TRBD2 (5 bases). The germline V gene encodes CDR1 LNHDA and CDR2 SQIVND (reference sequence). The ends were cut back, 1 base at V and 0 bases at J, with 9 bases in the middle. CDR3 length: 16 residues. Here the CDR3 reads CASSIGGRSNTGELFF. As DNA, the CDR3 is TGTGCCAGTAGTATAGGCGGGCGCTCGAACACCGGGGAGCTGTTTTTT.

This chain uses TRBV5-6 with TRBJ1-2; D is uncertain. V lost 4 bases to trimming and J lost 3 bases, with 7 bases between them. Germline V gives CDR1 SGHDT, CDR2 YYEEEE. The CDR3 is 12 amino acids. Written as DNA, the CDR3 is TGTGCCAGCAGCCAGACTGACTATGGCTACACCTTC. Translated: CASSQTDYGYTF.

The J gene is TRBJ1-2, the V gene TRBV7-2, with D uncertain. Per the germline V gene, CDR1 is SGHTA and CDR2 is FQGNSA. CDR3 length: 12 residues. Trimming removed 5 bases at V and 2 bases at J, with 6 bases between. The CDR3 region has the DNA TGTGCCAGCAGCACAGTGAACTATGGCTACACCTTC. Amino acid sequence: CASSTVNYGYTF.

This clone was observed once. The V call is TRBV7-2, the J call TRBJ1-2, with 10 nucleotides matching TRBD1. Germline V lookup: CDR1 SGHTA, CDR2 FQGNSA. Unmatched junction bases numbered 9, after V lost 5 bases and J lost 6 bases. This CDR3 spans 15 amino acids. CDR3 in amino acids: CASSLGRQGANGYTF. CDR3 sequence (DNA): TGTGCCAGCAGCCTGGGGCGACAGGGGGCCAATGGCTACACCTTC. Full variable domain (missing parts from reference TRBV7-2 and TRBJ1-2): GAGVSQSPSNKVTEKGKDVELRCDPISGHTALYWYRQSLGQGLEFLIYFQGNSAPDKSGLPSDRFSAERTGGSVSTLTIQRTQQEDSAVYLCASSLGRQGANGYTFGSGTRLTVV.

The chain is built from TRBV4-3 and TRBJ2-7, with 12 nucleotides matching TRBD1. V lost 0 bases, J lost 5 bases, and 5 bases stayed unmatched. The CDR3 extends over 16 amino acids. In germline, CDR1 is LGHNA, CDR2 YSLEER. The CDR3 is CASSQDTGTGGDEQYF. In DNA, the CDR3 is TGCGCCAGCAGCCAAGATACCGGGACAGGGGGCGACGAGCAGTACTTC.

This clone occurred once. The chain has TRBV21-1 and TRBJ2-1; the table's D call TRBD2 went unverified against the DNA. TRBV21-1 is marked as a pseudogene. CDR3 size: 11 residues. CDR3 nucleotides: TGTGCCAGCAGCCCTACGGGGGAGCAGTTCTTC. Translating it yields CASSPTGEQFF.

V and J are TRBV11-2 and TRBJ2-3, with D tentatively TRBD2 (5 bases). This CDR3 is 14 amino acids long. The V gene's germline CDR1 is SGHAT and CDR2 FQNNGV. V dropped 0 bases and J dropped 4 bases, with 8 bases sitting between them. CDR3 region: CASSLDRDPDTQYF. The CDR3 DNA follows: TGTGCCAGCAGCTTAGATCGGGATCCAGATACGCAGTATTTT.

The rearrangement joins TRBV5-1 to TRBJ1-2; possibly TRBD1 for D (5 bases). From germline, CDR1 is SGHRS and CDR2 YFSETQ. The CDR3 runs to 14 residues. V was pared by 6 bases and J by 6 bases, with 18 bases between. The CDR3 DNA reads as TGCGCCAGCACCCCCCGGGCAGGGAATAATGGCTACACCTTC. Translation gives CASTPRAGNNGYTF.

As DNA, the CDR3 is TGTGCCAGCAGCCAGTGGACAGGGTCGAGGGAGACCCAGTACTTC. This sequence encodes CASSQWTGSRETQYF. The rearrangement links TRBV7-2 to TRBJ2-5, with 8 bases matching TRBD1. This CDR3 is 15 amino acids long. Germline V CDR1 and CDR2: SGHTA, FQGNSA. The J segment lost 5 bases and the V segment lost 5 bases, leaving 10 bases of the junction unmatched.

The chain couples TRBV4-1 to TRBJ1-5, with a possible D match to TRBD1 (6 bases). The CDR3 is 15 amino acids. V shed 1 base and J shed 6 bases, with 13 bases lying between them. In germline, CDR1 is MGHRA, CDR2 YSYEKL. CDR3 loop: CASSQVARGGQPQHF. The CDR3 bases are TGCGCCAGCAGCCAAGTTGCCAGGGGCGGTCAGCCCCAGCATTTT.

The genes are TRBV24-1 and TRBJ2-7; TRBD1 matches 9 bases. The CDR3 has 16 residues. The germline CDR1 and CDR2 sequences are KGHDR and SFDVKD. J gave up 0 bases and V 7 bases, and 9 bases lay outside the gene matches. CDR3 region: CATSLGQGGSSYEQYF. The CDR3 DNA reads TGTGCCACCAGCTTGGGACAGGGCGGGTCCTCCTACGAGCAGTACTTC.

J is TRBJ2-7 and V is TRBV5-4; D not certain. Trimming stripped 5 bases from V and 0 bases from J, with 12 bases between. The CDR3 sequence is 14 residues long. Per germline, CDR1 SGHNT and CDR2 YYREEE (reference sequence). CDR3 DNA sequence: TGTGCCAGCAGGGTCTCGCCTAACTCCTACGAGCAGTACTTC. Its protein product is CASRVSPNSYEQYF.

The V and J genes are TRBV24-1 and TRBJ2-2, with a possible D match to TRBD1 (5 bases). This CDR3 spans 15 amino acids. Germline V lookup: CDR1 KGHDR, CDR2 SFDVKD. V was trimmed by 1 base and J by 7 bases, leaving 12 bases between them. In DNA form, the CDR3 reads TGTGCCACCAGTGATTTATCCAGGGAAGGCGGGGAGCTGTTTTTT. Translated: CATSDLSREGGELFF.

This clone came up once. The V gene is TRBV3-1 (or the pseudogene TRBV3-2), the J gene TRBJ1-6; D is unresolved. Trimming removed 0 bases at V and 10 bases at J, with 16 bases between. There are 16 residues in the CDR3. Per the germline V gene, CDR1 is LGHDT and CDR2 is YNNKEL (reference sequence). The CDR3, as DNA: TGTGCCAGCAGCCAAGATCGGGCGGGGAATGGCTCACCCCTCCACTTT. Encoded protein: CASSQDRAGNGSPLHF.